Presented here are 18 T cell receptor beta chains from one specimen sequenced in a study of CD8 T cells in Susac syndrome. Random hexamers served to reverse transcribe about 0.45 to 1 ug RNA. One entry per CDR3 protein results from TCRdb running MiXCR on the immunoSEQ multiplex PCR reads. Of about 210,000 distinct CDR3 sequences listed, roughly 96% are singletons. The sample was CD4+ T cells from PBMCs. The receptors shown here come from a human donor with multiple sclerosis.

This clonotype turned up a few times. The chain has TRBV5-4 and TRBJ2-3; D is ambiguous. This CDR3 is 13 amino acids long. The germline CDR1 and CDR2 sequences are SGHNT and YYREEE (reference sequence). The V end lost 2 bases, the J end lost 0 bases, and 4 bases lay between the germline ends. In DNA, the CDR3 is TGTGCCAGCAGCTTAGCGAGCACAGATACGCAGTATTTT. It encodes CASSLASTDTQYF.

The V call is TRBV14, the J call TRBJ2-6, with D hard to call. The CDR3 contains 17 residues. Germline V gene data show CDR1 as SGHDN and CDR2 as FVKESK. V was clipped by 0 bases and J by 1 base, with 10 bases between them. DNA of the CDR3: TGTGCCAGCAGCCAAGATCTCCTGAGTTCTGGGGCCAACGTCCTGACTTTC. Translated, it gives CASSQDLLSSGANVLTF.

J is TRBJ2-7 and V is TRBV20-1, with a tentative D call TRBD2 (5 bases). The CDR3 covers 14 residues. Germline CDR1 reads DFQATT; CDR2 reads SNEGSKA (reference sequence). Trimming shortened V by 1 base and J by 5 bases, and 15 bases separated the two germline ends. As DNA, the CDR3 is TGCAGTGCTAGAGGGAATAGCGTGATCGACGAGCAGTACTTC. It is translated as CSARGNSVIDEQYF.

This clonotype came up once. The rearrangement uses TRBV30 and TRBJ2-1; possibly TRBD2 for D (5 bases). V was shortened by 3 bases and J by 10 bases, with 7 bases between the two germline ends. The CDR3 has 10 amino acids. Per the germline V gene, CDR1 is GTSNPN and CDR2 is SVGIG (reference sequence). In DNA form, the CDR3 reads TGTGCCTGGAGGAGGGTAGAGCAGTTCTTC. This encodes CAWRRVEQFF. Looking up the rest from reference TRBV30 and TRBJ2-1 gives the full variable domain: SQTIHQWPATLVQPVGSPLSLECTVEGTSNPNLYWYRQAAGRGLQLLFYSVGIGQISSEVPQNLSASRPQDRQFILSSKKLLLSDSGFYLCAWRRVEQFFGPGTRLTVL.

This chain joins TRBV6-5 and TRBJ1-5, with D possibly TRBD1 on 5 matching bases. The length of the CDR3 is 12 residues. Per germline, CDR1 MNHEY and CDR2 SVGAGI. Trimming took off 6 bases at V and 5 bases at J, with 8 bases between the two ends. For the CDR3, the DNA is TGTGCCAGCAGGCGAGGGGATCAGCCCCAGCATTTT. Translated, it gives CASRRGDQPQHF.

The V and J genes are TRBV23-1 and TRBJ2-7; D is unclear. TRBV23-1 is identified as an open reading frame with a role that is uncertain. The V end lost 2 bases, the J end lost 2 bases, and 16 bases lay between the germline ends. The CDR3 covers 16 residues. CDR3: CASSQVKGTFPYEQYF. DNA of the CDR3: TGCGCCAGCAGTCAAGTTAAGGGCACCTTCCCCTACGAGCAGTACTTC.

The chain combines TRBV27 with TRBJ2-5; either TRBD1 or TRBD2 may supply D (6 bases each). The CDR3 loop spans 15 amino acids. Deletions cut 3 bases from V and 4 bases from J, with 15 bases between. The germline CDR1 and CDR2 sequences are MNHEY and SMNVEV (reference sequence). The CDR3, as DNA: TGTGCCAGCAGTTTCCCCGGTGGGGGGCCAGAGACCCAGTACTTC. It specifies CASSFPGGGPETQYF.

The genes are TRBV4-1 and TRBJ2-3; D not resolved. V gave up 0 bases and J gave up 2 bases, with 9 bases separating them. In germline, CDR1 is MGHRA, CDR2 YSYEKL. The CDR3 has 15 residues. The CDR3 sequence: CASSQDITTTDTQYF. The CDR3 DNA reads as TGCGCCAGCAGCCAAGATATAACTACCACAGATACGCAGTATTTT.

This chain connects TRBV20-1 to TRBJ2-7, with D possibly TRBD2 on 5 matching bases. The CDR3 covers 10 residues. Trimming took 6 bases from V and 3 from J, leaving 6 bases between them. Germline CDR1 and CDR2: DFQATT and SNEGSKA (reference sequence). For the CDR3, the DNA is TGCAGTGCCGGGGACTACGAGCAGTACTTC. Amino acids: CSAGDYEQYF.

The rearrangement links TRBV7-8 to TRBJ1-4, with TRBD1 matching 7 bases. The CDR3 extends over 14 amino acids. Germline lookup yields CDR1 SGHVS and CDR2 FQNEAQ. The J segment lost 11 bases and the V segment lost 4 bases, leaving 10 bases of the junction unmatched. The DNA of the CDR3 is TGTGCCAGCAGCTCCCAGGGGGGGGAGGGGAAACTGTTTTTT. This codes for CASSSQGGEGKLFF.

The gene calls are TRBV5-1 and TRBJ1-1; D is perhaps TRBD1 (6 bases). The CDR3 is 14 residues long. V lost 1 base and J 4 bases, leaving 11 bases between the germline ends. Germline V gene data show CDR1 as SGHRS and CDR2 as YFSETQ. In nucleotides, the CDR3 is TGCGCCAGCAGCTTGTTACAGGGCGTCACTGAAGCTTTCTTT. Translated: CASSLLQGVTEAFF.

The rearrangement joins TRBV5-4 to TRBJ1-1; perhaps TRBD1 as D (6 bases). This CDR3 is built from 13 residues. Trimming took 5 bases from V and 0 from J, leaving 8 bases between them. Germline values: CDR1 SGHNT, CDR2 YYREEE (reference sequence). CDR3 bases: TGTGCCAGCAGTGGACAGATGAACACTGAAGCTTTCTTT. Its translation: CASSGQMNTEAFF.

J is TRBJ1-1 and V is TRBV6-5; D is unclear. Germline CDR1 is MNHEY and CDR2 is SVGAGI. The CDR3 totals 15 residues. The ends were cut back, 7 bases at V and 4 bases at J, with 19 bases in the middle. CDR3 sequence reads: CASTPTRGLGTEAFF. The CDR3 region has the DNA TGTGCCAGCACCCCAACCCGAGGGTTGGGCACTGAAGCTTTCTTT.

The chain carries TRBV15 and TRBJ2-5; D gene ambiguous. The germline V and J ends were trimmed by 9 bases and 2 bases, with 13 bases remaining between them. CDR3 length equals 13 residues. Germline CDR1 LNHNV, CDR2 YYDKDF (reference sequence). This chain's CDR3 is CATQPGPQETQYF. CDR3 nucleotide sequence: TGTGCCACTCAACCGGGCCCACAAGAGACCCAGTACTTC.

V and J are TRBV5-1 and TRBJ2-2; tentative D call: TRBD1 (6 bases). The CDR3 consists of 15 residues. Germline CDR1 SGHRS, CDR2 YFSETQ. V was shortened by 4 bases and J by 0 bases, with 10 bases between the two germline ends. The CDR3 DNA is TGCGCCAGCAGCAACGACAGGCCGAACACCGGGGAGCTGTTTTTT. This translates into CASSNDRPNTGELFF.

This chain joins TRBV6-5 and TRBJ1-2; TRBD1 agrees at 7 bases. CDR1 and CDR2 from the germline V gene are MNHEY and SVGAGI. This CDR3 is built from 14 residues. V was pared by 5 bases and J by 8 bases, with 11 bases of the junction left unmatched. CDR3 amino acids: CASSTNDRAEGYTF. CDR3 DNA sequence: TGTGCCAGCAGTACTAACGACAGGGCGGAGGGCTACACCTTC.

The V and J genes are TRBV29-1 and TRBJ2-1, with D perhaps TRBD1 or TRBD2 (5 bases each). The CDR3 has 15 amino acids. CDR1 SQVTM and CDR2 ANQGSEA come from the germline V gene. V was cut by 4 bases and J by 1 base, with 14 bases left in between. CDR3 amino acids: CSVGWDLASYNEQFF. The CDR3 DNA follows: TGCAGCGTTGGCTGGGACCTCGCGTCCTACAATGAGCAGTTCTTC.

The chain couples TRBV20-1 to TRBJ1-2; 7 nucleotides agree with TRBD1. With V trimmed by 2 bases and J by 5 bases, 14 bases remained unmatched. This CDR3 is built from 16 residues. CDR1 and CDR2 (germline): DFQATT, SNEGSKA (reference sequence). CDR3 DNA sequence: TGCAGTGCTAGACCCTGGGGGGAGGGGGCAGGATATGGCTACACCTTC. It translates to CSARPWGEGAGYGYTF.